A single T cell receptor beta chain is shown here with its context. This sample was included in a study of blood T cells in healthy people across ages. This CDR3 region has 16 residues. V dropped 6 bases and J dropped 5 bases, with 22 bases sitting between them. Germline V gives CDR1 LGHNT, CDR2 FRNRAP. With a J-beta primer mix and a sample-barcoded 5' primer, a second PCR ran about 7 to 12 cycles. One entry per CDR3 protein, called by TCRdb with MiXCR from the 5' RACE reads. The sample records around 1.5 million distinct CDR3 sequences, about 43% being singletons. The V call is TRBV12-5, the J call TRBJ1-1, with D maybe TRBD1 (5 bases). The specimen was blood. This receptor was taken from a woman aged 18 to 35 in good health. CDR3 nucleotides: TGTGCTAGTGGCCCCGGGGGGAGGGCAAGGGGAACTGAAGCTTTCTTT. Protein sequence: CASGPGGRARGTEAFF.